This section outlines one T cell receptor beta chain sequence together with its context. This sample is drawn from a study of T cell responses to AZD1222 COVID-19 vaccine. Method: immunoSEQ multiplex PCR; TCRdb's copy keeps in-frame clones and lacks some. This sample yields over 100,000 clones, of which around 87% are seen a single time; about 4.5% belongs to the top ten. This CDR3 has 19 amino acids. Germline-derived CDR1 and CDR2 are SGHTA and FQGNSA. Losses at the gene ends were 1 base for V and 3 bases for J; bases not matched to a gene: 13. This clonotype originated in an adult who received the AZD1222 COVID-19 vaccine. The specimen was peripheral blood, collected 28 days after the second AZD1222 dose. The gene calls are TRBV7-2 and TRBJ2-4; TRBD2 aligns across 9 bases. The CDR3 DNA reads TGTGCCAGCAGCTTAGTTAAGACTAGCGGAGAAACGGGCAAAAACATTCAGTACTTC. It translates to CASSLVKTSGETGKNIQYF.